This entry lists 25 T cell receptor beta chains sequenced from one sample in a study of blood T cell repertoires in COVID-19. The method was immunoSEQ multiplex PCR; TCRdb's version includes in-frame clones alone and lacks a portion of them. There are some 220,000 clones in the sample; 70% to 85% occur only once, and 9.7% lies in the top ten. Sequenced: peripheral blood. The receptors were sampled from a man aged 50 to 59 with active or convalescent COVID-19.

This chain connects TRBV5-1 to TRBJ1-2; 8 bases are shared with TRBD1. The germline V gene has CDR1 SGHRS and CDR2 YFSETQ. There are 16 residues in the CDR3. Unmatched junction bases numbered 4, after V lost 0 bases and J lost 0 bases. CDR3 nucleotide sequence: TGCGCCAGCAGCTTGGCCGAGGGACAGGCTAACTATGGCTACACCTTC. Its protein product is CASSLAEGQANYGYTF.

The chain carries TRBV12-3 or TRBV12-4 and TRBJ1-2; no clear D. This CDR3 contains 12 residues. V lost 3 bases, J lost 5 bases, and 7 bases lay in between. CDR3 nucleotides: TGTGCCAGCAGTTTGGTCGGGTATGGCTACACCTTC. Residues: CASSLVGYGYTF.

The chain recombines TRBV10-3 with TRBJ1-5; the match to TRBD1 covers 12 bases. This CDR3 contains 16 residues. The trim removed 6 bases at V and 7 bases at J, leaving 10 bases unmatched. The germline V gene encodes CDR1 ENHRY and CDR2 SYGVKD. CDR3 bases: TGTGCCATCAGCCCCGCCGGGACAGGGGGCGTCCAGCCCCAGCATTTT. Translated: CAISPAGTGGVQPQHF.

V is TRBV24-1 and J is TRBJ2-2, with TRBD2 matching over 8 bases. CDR1 and CDR2 from the germline V gene are KGHDR and SFDVKD. The CDR3 has 16 amino acids. Germline trimming cut 3 bases from V and 1 base from J; bases unmatched to any gene: 3. The CDR3 reads CATSDPSGRNTGELFF. The DNA for the CDR3 is TGTGCCACCAGTGATCCAAGCGGGAGGAACACCGGGGAGCTGTTTTTT.

The chain is built from TRBV7-3 and TRBJ2-5, with D tentatively TRBD2 (6 bases). V was shortened by 5 bases and J by 1 base, with 8 bases between the two germline ends. Germline-derived CDR1 and CDR2 are SGHTA and FQGTGA. The CDR3 totals 13 residues. CDR3 region: CASSRDFQETQYF. CDR3 coding DNA: TGTGCCAGCAGCCGGGACTTCCAAGAGACCCAGTACTTC.

The CDR3 reads CASSLRQTVYGYTF. The CDR3 nucleotides read TGTGCCAGCAGCCTCAGACAGACGGTCTATGGCTACACCTTC. V gene TRBV6-2 or TRBV6-3 combines with J gene TRBJ1-2; a possible D gene is TRBD1 (5 bases). The V and J ends lost 6 bases and 4 bases respectively, with 15 bases between them. This CDR3 region has 14 residues. From germline, CDR1 is MNHEY and CDR2 SVGEGT.

The chain couples TRBV5-1 to TRBJ2-2; 10 nucleotides align to TRBD2. This CDR3 is 14 amino acids long. The V segment lost 5 bases and the J segment 6 bases; nucleotides outside the gene matches: 4. Germline assignment: CDR1 SGHRS and CDR2 YFSETQ. CDR3 in DNA: TGCGCCAGCAGGGTAGGGACTAGCGCCGGGGAGCTGTTTTTT. Translating gives CASRVGTSAGELFF.

CDR3: CASSPAGGGPYEQYF. Written as DNA, the CDR3 is TGTGCCAGCTCACCGGCCGGGGGAGGCCCCTACGAGCAGTACTTC. The chain recombines TRBV18 with TRBJ2-7; maybe TRBD2 (6 bases). The germline CDR1 and CDR2 sequences are KGHSH and LQKENI. The CDR3 extends over 15 amino acids. The V and J ends lost 3 bases and 2 bases respectively, with 14 bases between them.

This sequence joins TRBV2 and TRBJ2-5, with D possibly being TRBD1 (5 bases). Germline CDR1 SNHLY, CDR2 FYNNEI. With 4 bases removed from V and 5 bases from J, the gap between germline ends came to 11 bases. The CDR3 length is 13 residues. CDR3 region: CASSAEQDETQYF. The CDR3 region has the DNA TGTGCCAGCAGTGCGGAACAGGACGAGACCCAGTACTTC.

The chain is built from TRBV18 and TRBJ1-1, with 8 bases aligning to TRBD1. This CDR3 contains 17 residues. Germline V CDR1 and CDR2: KGHSH, LQKENI. The ends lost 4 bases at V and 5 bases at J; junction bases unmatched: 15. The CDR3 loop reads CASSRTGLGVGETEAFF. Written as DNA, the CDR3 is TGTGCCAGCTCACGGACAGGGCTTGGGGTGGGAGAGACTGAAGCTTTCTTT. The whole variable domain, filled in from reference TRBV18 and TRBJ1-1, reads NAGVMQNPRHLVRRRGQEARLRCSPMKGHSHVYWYRQLPEEGLKFMVYLQKENIIDESGMPKERFSAEFPKEGPSILRIQQVVRGDSAAYFCASSRTGLGVGETEAFFGQGTRLTVV.

The chain carries TRBV19 and TRBJ2-1; 11 nucleotides line up with TRBD2. Losses at the gene ends were 3 bases for V and 9 bases for J; bases not matched to a gene: 7. The CDR3 extends over 15 amino acids. The V gene's germline CDR1 is LNHDA and CDR2 SQIVND (reference sequence). CDR3 DNA sequence: TGTGCCAGTAGTATCGATAGCGGGGGGGCCTTTGAGCAGTTCTTC. Residues: CASSIDSGGAFEQFF.

This clone has only a few counts. The chain combines TRBV10-3 with TRBJ2-3; 7 nucleotides match TRBD1. The CDR3 length is 15 residues. The J segment lost 0 bases and the V segment lost 7 bases, leaving 7 bases of the junction unmatched. Per germline, CDR1 ENHRY and CDR2 SYGVKD. DNA for the CDR3: TGTGCCATCACCCCGGGACAGTCAAGCACAGATACGCAGTATTTT. Residues: CAITPGQSSTDTQYF.

CDR3 in DNA: TGTGCCAGCAGCCAGACAGGGACGAGAGGAAACACCATATATTTT. This sequence encodes CASSQTGTRGNTIYF. The rearrangement links TRBV7-9 to TRBJ1-3; 7 nucleotides align to TRBD1. The germline V gene has CDR1 SEHNR and CDR2 FQNEAQ (reference sequence). Trimming at V came to 5 bases and at J to 4 bases, leaving 8 bases not matched to a gene. This CDR3 is 15 amino acids long.

This chain uses TRBV28 with TRBJ1-5, with D perhaps matching TRBD1 (5 bases). The length of the CDR3 is 12 residues. Germline loops: CDR1 MDHEN, CDR2 SYDVKM. The V end lost 6 bases, the J end lost 7 bases, and 10 bases lay between the germline ends. CDR3: CASSSRGQPQHF. The CDR3 DNA sequence: TGTGCCAGCAGCTCCCGGGGGCAGCCCCAGCATTTT.

The chain recombines TRBV5-5 with TRBJ1-4; D ambiguous. Trimming pared 0 bases from V and 5 bases from J, leaving 8 bases between. Germline CDR1 reads SGHKS; CDR2 reads YYEKEE (reference sequence). The CDR3 has 14 residues. The CDR3 loop is CASSLASENEKLFF. The DNA for the CDR3 is TGTGCCAGCAGCTTGGCCTCGGAGAATGAAAAACTGTTTTTT.

V usage is TRBV4-3 and J usage is TRBJ2-7; D possibly corresponds to TRBD2 (6 bases). Trimming took 2 bases from V and 2 from J, leaving 16 bases between them. The CDR3 length is 16 residues. Looked up from germline, CDR1 is LGHNA and CDR2 is YSLEER. The CDR3 sequence: CASSQIHSGLAYEQYF. The CDR3 DNA follows: TGCGCCAGCAGCCAAATCCATAGCGGCCTAGCCTACGAGCAGTACTTC.

The rearrangement uses TRBV4-1 and TRBJ1-3; no clear D. CDR3 size: 13 residues. The V gene's germline CDR1 is MGHRA and CDR2 YSYEKL. The V and J ends lost 5 bases and 3 bases respectively, with 8 bases between them. DNA for the CDR3: TGCGCCAGCAGCGAGGTCTATGGAAACACCATATATTTT. Translating it yields CASSEVYGNTIYF.

The CDR3 loop reads CASSQEALGQGVQGEQYF. CDR3 in DNA: TGCGCCAGCAGCCAAGAGGCGCTGGGACAGGGGGTTCAGGGCGAGCAGTACTTC. The gene calls are TRBV4-3 and TRBJ2-7, with 11 bases aligning to TRBD1. Trimming removed 0 bases from V and 6 bases from J; junction bases left unmatched: 13. Germline values: CDR1 LGHNA, CDR2 YSLEER. The CDR3 sequence is 18 residues long.

This rearrangement joins TRBV2 to TRBJ1-2, with 8 bases identical to TRBD1. Germline trimming cut 6 bases from V and 7 bases from J; bases unmatched to any gene: 7. Germline values: CDR1 SNHLY, CDR2 FYNNEI. The CDR3 runs to 13 residues. This CDR3 is CASSEGQAGGYTF. The CDR3 DNA reads as TGTGCCAGCAGCGAGGGACAGGCCGGTGGCTACACCTTC.

This clone was seen only once. The V call is TRBV6-5, the J call TRBJ2-1; 11 nucleotides line up with TRBD2. V gave up 7 bases and J gave up 7 bases; unmatched junction bases: 6. Germline CDR1 reads MNHEY; CDR2 reads SVGAGI. The CDR3 sequence is 14 residues long. CDR3 loop: CASKLAGVGNEQFF. DNA of the CDR3: TGTGCCAGCAAACTAGCGGGAGTGGGTAATGAGCAGTTCTTC.

This clone was observed once. The rearrangement uses TRBV3-1 (or the pseudogene TRBV3-2) and TRBJ2-3, with 11 bases aligning to TRBD1. CDR1 is LGHDT and CDR2 is YNNKEL in the germline V gene (reference sequence). Germline trimming cut 0 bases from V and 3 bases from J; bases unmatched to any gene: 5. The CDR3 is 17 amino acids. CDR3 in amino acids: CASSQDRGTGGTDTQYF. The CDR3 DNA follows: TGTGCCAGCAGCCAAGATCGGGGGACAGGGGGTACAGATACGCAGTATTTT.

The V gene is TRBV2, the J gene TRBJ2-5, with 11 bases that match TRBD2. The junction had 2 bases not matched to a gene; V was cut back by 3 bases and J by 2 bases. Per germline, CDR1 SNHLY and CDR2 FYNNEI. The CDR3 loop spans 15 amino acids. As DNA, the CDR3 is TGTGCCAGCAGTGAGCTAGCGGGGGGTCAAGAGACCCAGTACTTC. Translated: CASSELAGGQETQYF. The full variable domain, rest sourced from reference TRBV2 and TRBJ2-5, is EPEVTQTPSHQVTQMGQEVILRCVPISNHLYFYWYRQILGQKVEFLVSFYNNEISEKSEIFDDQFSVERPDGSNFTLKIRSTKLEDSAMYFCASSELAGGQETQYFGPGTRLLVL.

On this clone itself: Other DNA sequences in this specimen translate into the identical CDR3. This rearrangement joins TRBV4-3 to TRBJ1-2, with TRBD1 identical over 8 bases. After removal of 3 bases from V and 4 bases from J, the junction contained 4 bases not matched to a gene. Looked up from germline, CDR1 is LGHNA and CDR2 is YSLEER. The CDR3 loop spans 14 amino acids. The CDR3 loop reads CASSQDRESYGYTF. CDR3 DNA sequence: TGCGCCAGCAGCCAGGACAGGGAGAGCTATGGCTACACCTTC.

The rearrangement uses TRBV28 and TRBJ1-1, with D unresolved. Germline loops: CDR1 MDHEN, CDR2 SYDVKM. The CDR3 runs 11 residues. V was shortened by 10 bases and J by 8 bases, with 14 bases between the two germline ends. CDR3 loop: CATDNKYEAFF. CDR3 coding DNA: TGTGCCACCGACAATAAATACGAAGCTTTCTTT.

This clone has only one observation. The J gene is TRBJ2-3, the V gene TRBV5-1; D might be TRBD2 (5 bases). V lost 2 bases, J lost 6 bases, and 10 bases lay in between. The length of the CDR3 is 13 residues. CDR1 is SGHRS, CDR2 YFSETQ, per germline. CDR3 in amino acids: CASSFPGTDTQYF. DNA for the CDR3: TGCGCCAGCAGCTTCCCGGGAACGGATACGCAGTATTTT.